This is a list of T cell receptor beta chains from one sample in a study of metastatic and nonmetastatic thyroid tumors. TCRdb reprocessed the PCR reads via MiXCR. The sample includes 10,000 to 15,000 clones, 28% of them seen just once. The specimen was tumor tissue. These receptors were taken from a female donor with papillary thyroid cancer or a benign thyroid nodule (not recorded which). Some clones in this sample may be carry-over from other donors' samples. Both conserved end residues are part of each CDR3. The order of the fields is J gene, clone size, D gene, V gene, CDR3 DNA, CDR3 protein. The D gene is left open where the match is weak. For some rows the clone size is stated as once, few or many, or as a class when expanded; others skip it.

>TRBJ1-2|NA|NA|TRBV5-1
TGCGCCAGCAGCTTCGGGTGGGAGGACTATGGCTACACCTTC
CASSFGWEDYGYTF
>TRBJ1-3|many|NA|TRBV2
TGTGCCAGCAGTAAAGGGACTCGAAACACCATATATTTT
CASSKGTRNTIYF
>TRBJ2-6|once|TRBD2|TRBV24-1
TGTGCCACCAGTGGTTGGCGGGAGGTCCGTGGTGCCAACGTCCTGACTTTC
CATSGWREVRGANVLTF
>TRBJ2-7|NA|TRBD2|TRBV6-1
TGTGCCAGCAGTCTTTCTAGCGGGCTTACCTACGAGCAGTACTTC
CASSLSSGLTYEQYF
>TRBJ2-1|few|TRBD2|TRBV19
TGTGCCAGTATCCGCGGGAGAGCCCCTTACAATGAGCAGTTCTTC
CASIRGRAPYNEQFF
>TRBJ2-7|medium-sized|NA|TRBV20-1
TGCAGTGCTAGAAAAGGGGGGGCCTACGAGCAGTACTTC
CSARKGGAYEQYF
>TRBJ2-7|few|NA|TRBV24-1
TGTGCCACCAGTGATTCTTCCGGGAGCGAGCAGTACTTC
CATSDSSGSEQYF
>TRBJ1-1|many|TRBD1|TRBV4-2
TGTGCCAGCAGCCGCATCACAGGGGATCTTAGGTACACTGAAGCTCTCTTT
CASSRITGDLRYTEALF
>TRBJ1-1|NA|TRBD1|TRBV28
TGTGCCAGCAGTTTATGGGCTAGGACGCACAGGGGGACTGAAGCTTTCTTT
CASSLWARTHRGTEAFF
>TRBJ2-2|few|NA|TRBV25-1
TGTGCCAGCAAGGACGTGATGGCCGACACCGGGGAGCTGTTTTTT
CASKDVMADTGELFF
>TRBJ1-3|once|NA|TRBV2
TGTGCCAGCAGTGACCAGAGGTCCGGAAACACCATATATTTT
CASSDQRSGNTIYF
>TRBJ2-1|few|NA|TRBV6-2/TRBV6-3
TGTGCCAGCAGTAATCCCGGGACACTTTACAATGAGCAGTTCTTC
CASSNPGTLYNEQFF
>TRBJ1-6|medium-sized|NA|TRBV20-1
TGCAGTGCTAGAGAGGGCAGGGATAATTCACCCCTCCACTTT
CSAREGRDNSPLHF
>TRBJ1-2|medium-sized|NA|TRBV7-2
TGTGCCAGCAGCGGGGGAGGCGCATCCTTCTATGGCTACACCTTC
CASSGGGASFYGYTF
>TRBJ2-7|NA|NA|TRBV20-1
TGCAGTGCCAGAGTGGGGGGCGGAGGGTTCTACGAGCAGTACTTC
CSARVGGGGFYEQYF
>TRBJ2-5|NA|NA|TRBV4-3
TGCGCCAGCAGCCCCCGACTTATATACGAGACCCAGTACTTC
CASSPRLIYETQYF
>TRBJ2-1|NA|NA|TRBV19
TGTGCCAGTAGCCCCGGGACCACTTTCCGGTTCTTC
CASSPGTTFRFF
>TRBJ1-3|NA|NA|TRBV5-1
TGCGCCAGCAGCTTGGGGCATAGAAACACCATATATTTT
CASSLGHRNTIYF
>TRBJ2-7|few|NA|TRBV6-5
TGTGCCAGCAGTTACTCGGAGCAGGGGGGATACGAGCAGTACTTC
CASSYSEQGGYEQYF
>TRBJ2-7|NA|NA|TRBV7-9
TGTGCCAGCAGCTTAATGGGGGCCAGCTACGAGCAGTACTTC
CASSLMGASYEQYF
>TRBJ2-3|NA|TRBD1|TRBV12-3/TRBV12-4
TGTGCCAGCAGTACCTCCGGGACAGCAGATACGCAGTATTTT
CASSTSGTADTQYF
>TRBJ2-4|many|NA|TRBV7-8
TGTGCCAGCAGCTTAGGGGTCCCGGCTGGGGGCAAAAACATTCAGTACTTC
CASSLGVPAGGKNIQYF
>TRBJ2-1|NA|NA|TRBV12-3/TRBV12-4
TGTGCCAGCATTCAGGACTTGTTGGGTAGGAATGAGCAGTTCTTC
CASIQDLLGRNEQFF
>TRBJ2-7|NA|NA|TRBV3-1
TGTGCCATCATCCCCCGGCAGTATATCTCCTACGAGCAGTACTTC
CAIIPRQYISYEQYF
>TRBJ1-6|NA|TRBD1|TRBV20-1
TGCAGTGCTAGAGATTTAAGACAGGGCTCTAATTCACCCCTCCACTTT
CSARDLRQGSNSPLHF
>TRBJ1-5|medium-sized|NA|TRBV20-1
TGCAGTGCTAGTAGGACGGGAAATTATGGCGATCAGCCCCAGCATTTT
CSASRTGNYGDQPQHF
>TRBJ1-1|few|TRBD1|TRBV12-3/TRBV12-4
TGTGCCACCAGTCCCGGACAGGGGGCGCGTTTAACTGAAGCTTTCTTT
CATSPGQGARLTEAFF
>TRBJ1-2|many|NA|TRBV19
TGTGCCAGTAGTATAAGGAACACCGGGGGATCTAACTATGGCTACACCTTC
CASSIRNTGGSNYGYTF
>TRBJ2-3|medium-sized|TRBD2|TRBV2
TGTGCCAGCGGAACTAGCGGCACAGATACGCAGTATTTT
CASGTSGTDTQYF
>TRBJ2-2|large|TRBD2|TRBV12-3/TRBV12-4
TGTGCCAGCAGCGATAGCGGGACCTCCAACACCGGGGAGCTGTTTTTT
CASSDSGTSNTGELFF
>TRBJ2-2|few|NA|TRBV5-1
TGTGCCAGCAGCATTTCTAGGACCGGGGAGCTGTTCTTT
CASSISRTGELFF
>TRBJ2-7|medium-sized|NA|TRBV6-1
TGTGCCAGCAGTGAAAGGGGCAGAGGCTACGAGCAGTACTTC
CASSERGRGYEQYF
>TRBJ2-1|once|TRBD2|TRBV20-1
TGCAGTGCTAGCGCTGCTTTCGGACTAGCACAACCCTACAATGAGCAGTTCTTC
CSASAAFGLAQPYNEQFF
>TRBJ1-6|NA|NA|TRBV2
TGTGCCAGCAGTGAAAAAGGGTTGGTGACACGGGCCTATAATTCACCCCTCCACTTT
CASSEKGLVTRAYNSPLHF
>TRBJ2-1|medium-sized|TRBD1|TRBV6-4
TGTGCCAAGGGGACAGTTAAGTTCTTC
CAKGTVKFF
>TRBJ2-5|many|NA|TRBV6-4
TGTGCCAGCAGTCCGGGAGCCGAAGAGACCCAGTACTTC
CASSPGAEETQYF
>TRBJ2-6|few|NA|TRBV6-1
TGTGCCAGCCCAAGTCCCGGGACAGGGGCCAACGTCCTGACTTTC
CASPSPGTGANVLTF
>TRBJ1-4|NA|NA|TRBV5-1
TGCGCCAGCAGCTTAGGGGGGTTTAATGAAAAACTGTTTTTT
CASSLGGFNEKLFF
>TRBJ2-3|many|TRBD2|TRBV7-2
TGTGCCAGCAGCTTAGCGGAATTGGCAGCGGGAGGAGATACGCAGTATTTT
CASSLAELAAGGDTQYF